This entry concerns a single T cell receptor beta chain. The source of the sample is a study of shared clonotypes between healthy human individuals. CD45RO-negative cells were positively selected for CCR7, leaving out terminally differentiated effector memory CD45RA+ cells. Germline V gene lookup returns CDR1 SGHTA and CDR2 FQGNSA. The V gene lost 4 bases and the J gene lost 10 bases, with 11 bases spanning the gap. The CDR3 runs to 12 residues. Measured with immunoSEQ multiplex PCR; TCRdb has only the in-frame clones, and not every one. The sample lists millions of clones, 85% to 95% occurring once. Sequencing was carried out using naive CD8+ T cells sorted from blood. This chain connects TRBV7-2 to TRBJ2-1; D is ambiguous. This TCR was sampled from a man aged 18 to 35 in good health. The CDR3 sequence: CASSSRMGEQFF. In DNA, the CDR3 is TGTGCCAGCAGCTCCCGTATGGGAGAGCAGTTCTTC.